This T cell receptor (beta chain) was obtained from a study of blood T cell repertoires in COVID-19. The CDR3 totals 13 residues. V was cut by 10 bases and J by 0 bases, with 12 bases left in between. Germline assignment: CDR1 ENHRY and CDR2 SYGVKD. Authors' data handling: The authors estimated nucleated cell counts from reference gene primer amplification. Generated by immunoSEQ multiplex PCR, the TCRdb table keeps only in-frame clones and is missing some. V and J calls and clone size come straight from that table; D and trimming were deduced from the DNA. This table has more than 100,000 clones, about two thirds appearing once.

This clonotype was obtained from a human donor with acute or convalescent COVID-19. The donor label of this sample is uncertain. Sequencing used peripheral blood. The chain carries TRBV10-3 and TRBJ1-1, with D uncertain. This CDR3 reads CATLPRLNTEAFF. Written as DNA, the CDR3 is TGTGCCACCCTCCCCAGGTTGAACACTGAAGCTTTCTTT.